Each of the 10 T cell receptor beta chains below was sequenced from the same sample in a study of blood T cell repertoires in COVID-19. TCRdb's table, derived via immunoSEQ multiplex PCR, lists solely in-frame clones and lacks some. The repertoire holds approximately 210,000 clones, with just under 85% as singletons. Sequencing input: peripheral blood. These receptors came from a man aged 55-75 years with COVID-19, enrolled during active disease.

This chain links TRBV6-5 with TRBJ1-1; tentatively, D is TRBD1 (6 bases). The CDR3 is 15 amino acids. The germline CDR1 and CDR2 sequences are MNHEY and SVGAGI. V was cut by 2 bases and J by 0 bases, with 10 bases left in between. The CDR3 region is CASSYAGQMNTEAFF. CDR3 DNA: TGTGCCAGCAGTTACGCCGGACAGATGAACACTGAAGCTTTCTTT.

This clone was counted a few times. V is TRBV18 and J is TRBJ1-5; TRBD1 matches at 9 bases. Germline V CDR1 and CDR2: KGHSH, LQKENI. This CDR3 comprises 15 residues. The ends lost 3 bases at V and 4 bases at J; junction bases unmatched: 4. The CDR3 protein is CASSPTTGGNQPQHF. The CDR3 coding sequence is TGTGCCAGCTCACCCACGACAGGGGGTAATCAGCCCCAGCATTTT.

The chain uses TRBV30 and TRBJ2-1; 7 bases match TRBD1. V shed 2 bases and J 7 bases; nucleotides not matched to a gene: 8. The germline V gene encodes CDR1 GTSNPN and CDR2 SVGIG (reference sequence). The CDR3 length is 14 residues. The CDR3 is CAWSLGQPGNEQFF. CDR3 nucleotide sequence: TGTGCCTGGAGTCTGGGACAGCCAGGGAATGAGCAGTTCTTC. Full variable domain (missing parts from reference TRBV30 and TRBJ2-1): SQTIHQWPATLVQPVGSPLSLECTVEGTSNPNLYWYRQAAGRGLQLLFYSVGIGQISSEVPQNLSASRPQDRQFILSSKKLLLSDSGFYLCAWSLGQPGNEQFFGPGTRLTVL.

V gene TRBV27 combines with J gene TRBJ2-7; D might be TRBD1 (6 bases). The CDR3 spans 15 residues. Deletions cut 2 bases from V and 6 bases from J, with 17 bases between. The germline V gene has CDR1 MNHEY and CDR2 SMNVEV (reference sequence). The CDR3 region is CASSLRQGRVGEQYF. In DNA, the CDR3 is TGTGCCAGCAGTTTAAGGCAGGGGAGAGTAGGCGAGCAGTACTTC.

This clone was observed a handful of times. Other DNA sequences in the sample encode the same CDR3. V is TRBV7-9 and J is TRBJ1-2, with 7 bases matching TRBD1. Trimming took 1 base from V and 5 from J; bases not matched to a gene: 7. The CDR3 covers 15 residues. CDR1 and CDR2 (germline): SEHNR, FQNEAQ (reference sequence). The CDR3 DNA reads as TGTGCCAGCAGCTTAGATCCAGGACAGGCTTATGGCTACACCTTC. Its protein is CASSLDPGQAYGYTF.

A single count supports this clone. One end of the junction is discordant with germline, which a read error may explain. The chain recombines TRBV6-2 or TRBV6-3 with TRBJ2-7; no definite D call. The germline V gene encodes CDR1 MNHEY and CDR2 SVGEGT. The CDR3 extends over 12 amino acids. The CDR3 nucleotides read TGTACCAGCAGTCCAGTTGGGTCGGGGCAGTACTTC. The encoded protein is CTSSPVGSGQYF.

This clone showed up just a few times. The chain's CDR3 is CATSRDLVTDTQYF. The CDR3 DNA follows: TGTGCCACCAGCAGAGATCTCGTCACAGATACGCAGTATTTT. The chain couples TRBV15 to TRBJ2-3; D gene uncertain. The CDR3 spans 14 residues. The germline CDR1 and CDR2 sequences are LNHNV and YYDKDF (reference sequence). V lost 0 bases and J lost 2, with 6 bases in between.

The rearrangement links TRBV2 to TRBJ1-5; TRBD1 agrees at 11 bases. With 8 bases clipped from V and 6 bases from J, the junction kept 6 bases outside the gene matches. This CDR3 has 14 amino acids. Germline CDR1 SNHLY, CDR2 FYNNEI. This CDR3 is CASLGQGAGQPQHF. The DNA for the CDR3 is TGTGCCAGCCTTGGACAGGGGGCGGGTCAGCCCCAGCATTTT.

This clone was seen only once. CDR3 sequence reads: CASSVEAGGSYNEQFF. The CDR3 DNA follows: TGTGCCAGCAGCGTAGAGGCGGGAGGCTCCTACAATGAGCAGTTCTTC. V gene TRBV9 combines with J gene TRBJ2-1; 8 bases fit TRBD2. Germline CDR1 is SGDLS and CDR2 is YYNGEE. The CDR3 sequence is 16 residues long. V was pared by 0 bases and J by 0 bases, with 2 bases of the junction left unmatched.

This clone was observed a few times. In nucleotides, the CDR3 is TGTGCCAGCAGCCGAGGCGGGGTCGGGAACAATGAGCAGTTCTTC. Its translation: CASSRGGVGNNEQFF. This sequence joins TRBV7-6 and TRBJ2-1; weak D call: TRBD2 (6 bases). The CDR3 has 15 amino acids. V dropped 5 bases and J dropped 5 bases, with 16 bases sitting between them. CDR1 and CDR2 from the germline V gene are SGHVS and FNYEAQ.